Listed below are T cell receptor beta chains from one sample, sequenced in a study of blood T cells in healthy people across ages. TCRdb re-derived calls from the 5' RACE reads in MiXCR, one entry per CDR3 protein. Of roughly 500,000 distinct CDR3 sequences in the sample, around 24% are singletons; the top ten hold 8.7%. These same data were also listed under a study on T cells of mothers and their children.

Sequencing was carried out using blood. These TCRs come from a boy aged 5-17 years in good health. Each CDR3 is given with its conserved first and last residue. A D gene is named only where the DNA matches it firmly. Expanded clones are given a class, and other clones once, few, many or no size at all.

CDR3 protein: CASSYSRDSNYGYTF
CDR3 DNA: TGTGCCAGCAGTTACTCCCGGGACAGTAACTATGGCTACACCTTC
clone size: .
J gene: TRBJ1-2
V gene: TRBV6-5
D gene: TRBD1

CDR3 protein: CASSRGTGKETQYF
CDR3 DNA: TGTGCTAGCAGCAGAGGGACAGGGAAAGAGACCCAGTACTTC
clone size: .
J gene: TRBJ2-5
V gene: TRBV7-7
D gene: TRBD1

CDR3 protein: CASAPGTRETQYF
CDR3 DNA: TGCGCCAGCGCGCCCGGGACTAGGGAGACCCAGTACTTC
clone size: .
J gene: TRBJ2-5
V gene: TRBV4-3
D gene: TRBD2

CDR3 protein: CASSAQGSSGNTIYF
CDR3 DNA: TGTGCCAGCAGCGCACAGGGAAGCTCTGGAAACACCATATATTTT
clone size: few
J gene: TRBJ1-3
V gene: TRBV7-9
D gene: .

CDR3 protein: CAGSTTSRVDTQYF
CDR3 DNA: TGTGCCGGCAGCACGACTAGCCGTGTAGATACGCAGTATTTT
clone size: once
J gene: TRBJ2-3
V gene: TRBV27
D gene: TRBD2

CDR3 protein: CASSQDGEGYNEQFF
CDR3 DNA: TGCGCCAGCAGCCAAGACGGAGAGGGTTACAATGAGCAGTTCTTC
clone size: few
J gene: TRBJ2-1
V gene: TRBV4-3
D gene: .

CDR3 protein: CASSRKGTDTQYF
CDR3 DNA: TGTGCCAGCAGCCGGAAAGGGACAGATACGCAGTATTTT
clone size: .
J gene: TRBJ2-3
V gene: TRBV3-1
D gene: .

CDR3 protein: CASSRRTSGSTYNEQFF
CDR3 DNA: TGTGCCAGCAGTCGACGGACTAGCGGGAGCACATACAATGAGCAGTTCTTC
clone size: many
J gene: TRBJ2-1
V gene: TRBV6-2/TRBV6-3
D gene: TRBD2

CDR3 protein: CASSVGGQDYYGYTF
CDR3 DNA: TGTGCCAGCAGCGTAGGGGGACAGGATTACTATGGCTACACCTTC
clone size: .
J gene: TRBJ1-2
V gene: TRBV9
D gene: TRBD1

CDR3 protein: CASSQRYREDNEQFF
CDR3 DNA: TGTGCCAGCAGCCAAAGGTATCGAGAGGACAATGAGCAGTTCTTC
clone size: few
J gene: TRBJ2-1
V gene: TRBV14
D gene: .

CDR3 protein: CSARTPQQETQYF
CDR3 DNA: TGCAGTGCTAGGACGCCCCAGCAAGAGACCCAGTACTTC
clone size: few
J gene: TRBJ2-5
V gene: TRBV20-1
D gene: .

CDR3 protein: CASSLGMGEQYF
CDR3 DNA: TGTGCCAGCAGCTTAGGAATGGGCGAGCAGTACTTC
clone size: .
J gene: TRBJ2-7
V gene: TRBV7-2
D gene: .

CDR3 protein: CASSLIPGTYQETQYF
CDR3 DNA: TGCGCCAGCAGCCTTATTCCCGGGACGTACCAAGAGACCCAGTACTTC
clone size: .
J gene: TRBJ2-5
V gene: TRBV4-3
D gene: .

CDR3 protein: CASSLWTGTNQPQHF
CDR3 DNA: TGTGCCAGCAGCCTGTGGACAGGGACCAATCAGCCCCAGCATTTT
clone size: few
J gene: TRBJ1-5
V gene: TRBV7-2
D gene: TRBD1

CDR3 protein: CASSPTGASNQPQHF
CDR3 DNA: TGTGCCAGTAGTCCTACAGGGGCGAGCAATCAGCCCCAGCATTTT
clone size: .
J gene: TRBJ1-5
V gene: TRBV19
D gene: TRBD1

CDR3 protein: CATSKGSSGNTIYF
CDR3 DNA: TGTGCCACCAGCAAGGGAAGCTCTGGAAACACCATATATTTT
clone size: .
J gene: TRBJ1-3
V gene: TRBV15
D gene: .

CDR3 protein: CASSSISLDDEETQYF
CDR3 DNA: TGTGCCAGCAGTTCAATCTCCTTAGATGATGAGGAGACCCAGTACTTC
clone size: .
J gene: TRBJ2-5
V gene: TRBV12-3/TRBV12-4
D gene: .

CDR3 protein: CASPPWMETQYF
CDR3 DNA: TGCGCCAGCCCTCCTTGGATGGAGACCCAGTACTTC
clone size: .
J gene: TRBJ2-5
V gene: TRBV4-3
D gene: .

CDR3 protein: CASSSHRVQSTNEKLFF
CDR3 DNA: TGTGCCAGCAGCTCACACCGGGTCCAGTCAACTAATGAAAAACTGTTTTTT
clone size: few
J gene: TRBJ1-4
V gene: TRBV7-8
D gene: .

CDR3 protein: CASRSMGDQPQHF
CDR3 DNA: TGTGCCAGCAGATCTATGGGGGATCAGCCCCAGCATTTT
clone size: .
J gene: TRBJ1-5
V gene: TRBV12-3/TRBV12-4
D gene: .

CDR3 protein: CASSPGLAGAPGTGELFF
CDR3 DNA: TGTGCCAGCAGTCCTGGACTAGCGGGGGCCCCGGGCACCGGGGAGCTGTTTTTT
clone size: few
J gene: TRBJ2-2
V gene: TRBV12-3/TRBV12-4
D gene: TRBD2

CDR3 protein: CASSSGTSGNDEQFF
CDR3 DNA: TGTGCCAGCAGCTCCGGGACTAGCGGGAATGATGAGCAGTTCTTC
clone size: .
J gene: TRBJ2-1
V gene: TRBV7-3
D gene: TRBD2

CDR3 protein: CASSLFPDSSYEQYF
CDR3 DNA: TGTGCCAGCAGCTTATTTCCGGACAGTTCCTACGAGCAGTACTTC
clone size: .
J gene: TRBJ2-7
V gene: TRBV7-8
D gene: .

CDR3 protein: CATEGQELAGELFF
CDR3 DNA: TGTGCCACCGAAGGACAGGAGCTGGCCGGGGAGCTGTTTTTT
clone size: few
J gene: TRBJ2-2
V gene: TRBV24-1
D gene: TRBD1

CDR3 protein: CSARDTGGKRETQYF
CDR3 DNA: TGCAGTGCTAGAGATACGGGAGGTAAACGAGAGACCCAGTACTTC
clone size: .
J gene: TRBJ2-5
V gene: TRBV20-1
D gene: TRBD2

CDR3 protein: CSAMKRGQETQYF
CDR3 DNA: TGCAGTGCTATGAAGAGGGGGCAAGAGACCCAGTACTTC
clone size: .
J gene: TRBJ2-5
V gene: TRBV20-1
D gene: .

CDR3 protein: CASSLRAGINYGYTF
CDR3 DNA: TGTGCCAGCAGTTTAAGGGCAGGAATAAACTATGGCTACACCTTC
clone size: many
J gene: TRBJ1-2
V gene: TRBV27
D gene: .

CDR3 protein: CASSLRGQGPYEQYF
CDR3 DNA: TGTGCCAGCAGTTTGCGAGGACAGGGGCCCTACGAGCAGTACTTC
clone size: .
J gene: TRBJ2-7
V gene: TRBV12-3/TRBV12-4
D gene: TRBD1

CDR3 protein: CASSLAGGPEAFF
CDR3 DNA: TGTGCCAGCAGCTTAGCGGGTGGGCCTGAAGCTTTCTTT
clone size: few
J gene: TRBJ1-1
V gene: TRBV7-2
D gene: .

CDR3 protein: CSVVPSGNTRFDTQYF
CDR3 DNA: TGCAGCGTTGTTCCTAGCGGGAACACCAGGTTTGATACGCAGTATTTT
clone size: .
J gene: TRBJ2-3
V gene: TRBV29-1
D gene: TRBD2

CDR3 protein: CASTTAGGGTKNIQYF
CDR3 DNA: TGTGCCAGCACAACAGCGGGAGGGGGTACCAAAAACATTCAGTACTTC
clone size: many
J gene: TRBJ2-4
V gene: TRBV25-1
D gene: TRBD2

CDR3 protein: CASKIHLSSYNEQFF
CDR3 DNA: TGTGCCAGCAAAATCCATCTAAGCTCCTACAATGAGCAGTTCTTC
clone size: .
J gene: TRBJ2-1
V gene: TRBV12-3/TRBV12-4
D gene: .

CDR3 protein: CASSSPGQGPYEQYF
CDR3 DNA: TGTGCCAGCAGTTCCCCCGGACAGGGCCCCTACGAGCAGTACTTC
clone size: few
J gene: TRBJ2-7
V gene: TRBV6-6
D gene: TRBD1

CDR3 protein: CAISDSGLAGYNEQFF
CDR3 DNA: TGTGCCATCAGTGATTCCGGACTGGCCGGATACAATGAGCAGTTCTTC
clone size: .
J gene: TRBJ2-1
V gene: TRBV10-3
D gene: .